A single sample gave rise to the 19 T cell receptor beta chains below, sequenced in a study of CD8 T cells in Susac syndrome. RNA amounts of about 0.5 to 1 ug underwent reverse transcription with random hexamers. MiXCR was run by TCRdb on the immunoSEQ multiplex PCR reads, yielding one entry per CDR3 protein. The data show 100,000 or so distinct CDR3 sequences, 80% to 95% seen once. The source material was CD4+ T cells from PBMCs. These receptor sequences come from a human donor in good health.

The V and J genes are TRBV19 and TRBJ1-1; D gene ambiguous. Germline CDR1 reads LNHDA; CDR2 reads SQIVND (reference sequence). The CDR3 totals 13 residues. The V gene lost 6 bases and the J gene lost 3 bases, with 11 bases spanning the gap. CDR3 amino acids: CASSPYVDTEAFF. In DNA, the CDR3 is TGTGCCAGTAGCCCTTATGTAGACACTGAAGCTTTCTTT.

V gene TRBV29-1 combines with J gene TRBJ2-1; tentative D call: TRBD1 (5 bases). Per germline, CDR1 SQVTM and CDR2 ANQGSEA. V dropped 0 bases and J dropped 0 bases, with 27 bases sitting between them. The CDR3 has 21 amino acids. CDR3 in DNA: TGCAGCGTTGAAGATGTAATCTATTCAGATTCGACAGTGAGCTCCTACAATGAGCAGTTCTTC. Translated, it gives CSVEDVIYSDSTVSSYNEQFF.

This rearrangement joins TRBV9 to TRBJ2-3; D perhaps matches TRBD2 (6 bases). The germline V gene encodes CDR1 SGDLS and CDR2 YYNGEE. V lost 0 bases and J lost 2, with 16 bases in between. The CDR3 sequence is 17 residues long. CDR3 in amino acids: CASSVADSAGNTDTQYF. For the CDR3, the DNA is TGTGCCAGCAGCGTAGCGGATTCTGCGGGAAACACAGATACGCAGTATTTT.

The CDR3 region has the DNA TGTGCCAGCAGTCTCCGGACAGGAAGCTCCTACGAGCAGTACTTC. This sequence encodes CASSLRTGSSYEQYF. The chain joins TRBV6-5 to TRBJ2-7, with 7 bases matching TRBD1. The ends lost 5 bases at V and 0 bases at J; junction bases unmatched: 7. Germline CDR1 reads MNHEY; CDR2 reads SVGAGI. There are 15 residues in the CDR3.

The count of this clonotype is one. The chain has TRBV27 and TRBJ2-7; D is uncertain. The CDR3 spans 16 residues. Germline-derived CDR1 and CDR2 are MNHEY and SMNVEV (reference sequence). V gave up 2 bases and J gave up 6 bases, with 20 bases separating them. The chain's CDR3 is CASSLGPGRVWGEQYF. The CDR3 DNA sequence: TGTGCCAGCAGTTTAGGTCCGGGTAGGGTATGGGGCGAGCAGTACTTC.

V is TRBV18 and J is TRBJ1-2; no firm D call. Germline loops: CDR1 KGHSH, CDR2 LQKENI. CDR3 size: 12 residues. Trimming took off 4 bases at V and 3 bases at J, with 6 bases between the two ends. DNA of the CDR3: TGTGCCAGCTCACGACTGGACTATGGCTACACCTTC. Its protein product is CASSRLDYGYTF.

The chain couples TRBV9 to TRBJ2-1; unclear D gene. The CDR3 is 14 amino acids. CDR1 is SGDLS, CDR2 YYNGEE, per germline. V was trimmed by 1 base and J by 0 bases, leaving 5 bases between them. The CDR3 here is CASSVSGSYNEQFF. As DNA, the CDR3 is TGTGCCAGCAGCGTAAGTGGCTCCTACAATGAGCAGTTCTTC.

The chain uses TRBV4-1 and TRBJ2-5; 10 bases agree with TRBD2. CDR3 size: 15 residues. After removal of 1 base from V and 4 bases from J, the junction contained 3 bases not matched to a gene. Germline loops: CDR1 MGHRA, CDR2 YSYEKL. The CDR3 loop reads CASSQGIAGGETQYF. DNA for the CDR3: TGCGCCAGCAGCCAAGGGATAGCGGGAGGAGAGACCCAGTACTTC.

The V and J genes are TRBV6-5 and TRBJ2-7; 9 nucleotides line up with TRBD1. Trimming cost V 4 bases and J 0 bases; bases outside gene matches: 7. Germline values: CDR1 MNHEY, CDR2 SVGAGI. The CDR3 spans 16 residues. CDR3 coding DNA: TGTGCCAGCAGTTCAACTGACAGGGGGGACTCCTACGAGCAGTACTTC. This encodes CASSSTDRGDSYEQYF.

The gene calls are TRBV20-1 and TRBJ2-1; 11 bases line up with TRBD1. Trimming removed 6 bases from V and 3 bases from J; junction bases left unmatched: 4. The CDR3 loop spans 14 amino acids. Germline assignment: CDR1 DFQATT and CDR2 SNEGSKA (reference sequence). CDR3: CSARGTGGYNEQFF. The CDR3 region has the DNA TGCAGTGCCCGCGGGACAGGGGGCTACAATGAGCAGTTCTTC.

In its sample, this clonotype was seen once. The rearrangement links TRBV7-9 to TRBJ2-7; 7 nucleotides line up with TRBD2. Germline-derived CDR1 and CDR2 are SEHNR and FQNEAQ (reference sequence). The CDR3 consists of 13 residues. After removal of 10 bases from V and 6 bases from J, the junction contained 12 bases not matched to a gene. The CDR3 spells CATNGAGVGEQYF. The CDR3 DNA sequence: TGTGCCACCAATGGGGCGGGAGTAGGCGAGCAGTACTTC.

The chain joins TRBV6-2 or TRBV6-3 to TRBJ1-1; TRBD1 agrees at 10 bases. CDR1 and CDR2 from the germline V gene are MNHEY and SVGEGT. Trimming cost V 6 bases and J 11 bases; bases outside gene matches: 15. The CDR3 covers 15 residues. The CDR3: CASRPGTGALAGAFF. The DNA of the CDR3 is TGTGCCAGCAGGCCCGGGACAGGGGCCCTTGCCGGGGCTTTCTTT.

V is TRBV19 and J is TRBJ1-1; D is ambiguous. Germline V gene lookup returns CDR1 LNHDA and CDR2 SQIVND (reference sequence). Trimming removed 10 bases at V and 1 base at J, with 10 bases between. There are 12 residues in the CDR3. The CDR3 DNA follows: TGTGCCATCTCCCGAGGGAACACTGAAGCTTTCTTT. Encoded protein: CAISRGNTEAFF.

The CDR3 sequence is CASSHSERDNEQFF. The CDR3 DNA sequence: TGCGCCAGCAGCCATAGCGAGAGGGATAATGAGCAGTTCTTC. The chain carries TRBV4-3 and TRBJ2-1; TRBD2 is a possible D gene (5 bases). V was clipped by 3 bases and J by 7 bases, with 13 bases between them. Germline CDR1 reads LGHNA; CDR2 reads YSLEER. The CDR3 has 14 residues.

The CDR3 loop reads CASSRRDRLYNEQFF. The CDR3 DNA is TGTGCCAGCAGTCGCCGGGACAGACTCTACAATGAGCAGTTCTTC. This chain joins TRBV12-3 or TRBV12-4 and TRBJ2-1, with TRBD1 matching over 7 bases. The CDR3 has 15 residues. V lost 5 bases to trimming and J lost 3 bases; unmatched junction nucleotides: 7.

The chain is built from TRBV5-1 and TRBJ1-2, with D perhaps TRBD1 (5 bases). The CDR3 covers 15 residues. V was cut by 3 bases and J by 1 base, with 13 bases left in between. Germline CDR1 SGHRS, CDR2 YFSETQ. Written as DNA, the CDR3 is TGCGCCAGCAGCTATGGGACCCAGCTTAACTATGGCTACACCTTC. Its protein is CASSYGTQLNYGYTF. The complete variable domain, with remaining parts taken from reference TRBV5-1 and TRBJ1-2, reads KAGVTQTPRYLIKTRGQQVTLSCSPISGHRSVSWYQQTPGQGLQFLFEYFSETQRNKGNFPGRFSGRQFSNSRSEMNVSTLELGDSALYLCASSYGTQLNYGYTFGSGTRLTVV.

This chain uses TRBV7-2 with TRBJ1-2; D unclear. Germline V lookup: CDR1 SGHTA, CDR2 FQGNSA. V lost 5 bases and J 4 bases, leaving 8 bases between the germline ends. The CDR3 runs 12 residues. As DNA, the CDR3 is TGTGCCAGCAGCGCCCGTAGCTATGGCTACACCTTC. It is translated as CASSARSYGYTF.

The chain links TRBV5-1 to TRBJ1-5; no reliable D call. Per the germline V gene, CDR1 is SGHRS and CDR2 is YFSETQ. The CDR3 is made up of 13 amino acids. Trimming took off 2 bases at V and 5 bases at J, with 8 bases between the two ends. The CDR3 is CASSFGRDQPQHF. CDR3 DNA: TGCGCCAGCAGCTTTGGACGGGATCAGCCCCAGCATTTT.

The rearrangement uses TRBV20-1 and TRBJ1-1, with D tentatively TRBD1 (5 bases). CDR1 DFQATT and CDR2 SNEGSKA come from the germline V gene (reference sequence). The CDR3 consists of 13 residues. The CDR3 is CSRDPRRNTEAFF. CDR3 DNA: TGCAGCCGGGACCCCCGGCGGAACACTGAAGCTTTCTTT.